In its sample, the clone carrying this T cell receptor (beta chain) was seen a few times. No conserved phenylalanine or tryptophan is present at the end of the CDR3, so a read error is the likely explanation. Because the CDR3's place on the DNA is in doubt, the DNA is left out and the CDR3 is given as listed by TCRdb. TCR beta CDR3 sequences were amplified from RNA transcripts. An initial round of RT-PCR targeting the TCR CDR3 relied on the HTBI primer set. MiXCR, run by TCRdb on the multiplex PCR reads, gives a single entry per CDR3 protein. The sample includes about 46,000 distinct CDR3 sequences, more than 40% of them seen just once. This sample is part of a study of T cells in Graves' hyperthyroidism and ophthalmopathy. Inclusive of both ends, the CDR3 amounts to 10 amino acids. Germline V gives CDR1 DFQATT, CDR2 SNEGSKA (reference sequence).

This rearrangement joins TRBV20-1 to TRBJ1-4. The TCR was taken from a woman aged 45-59 years with Graves' hyperthyroidism. The specimen sequenced was peripheral blood or thyroid tissue (not recorded which). CDR3 residues: CSARDRGTAY.